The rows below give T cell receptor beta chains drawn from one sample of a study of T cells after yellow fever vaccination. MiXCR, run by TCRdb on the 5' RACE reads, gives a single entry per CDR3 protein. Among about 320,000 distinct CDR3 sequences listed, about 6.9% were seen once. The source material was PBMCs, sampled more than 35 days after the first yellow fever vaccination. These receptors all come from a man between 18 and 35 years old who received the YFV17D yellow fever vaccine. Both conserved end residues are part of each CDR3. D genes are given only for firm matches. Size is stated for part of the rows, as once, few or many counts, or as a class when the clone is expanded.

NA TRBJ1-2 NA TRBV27 TGTGCCAGCAGTTTTTTCTGGGGGGCTTTTGGCTACACCTTC CASSFFWGAFGYTF
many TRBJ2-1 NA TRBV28 TGTGCCAGCAGTCTGGAGTCGATCAATGAGCAGTTCTTC CASSLESINEQFF
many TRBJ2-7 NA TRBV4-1 TGCGCCAGCAGCCAAGATTGGAGCAGCGGTGAATACGAGCAGTACTTC CASSQDWSSGEYEQYF
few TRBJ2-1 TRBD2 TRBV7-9 TGTGCCAGCAGCTACCCTAGCGGGGGGTATGAGCAGTTCTTC CASSYPSGGYEQFF
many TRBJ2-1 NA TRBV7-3 TGTGCCAGCAGCGCGGACTCCAGCTCCTACAATGAGCAGTTCTTC CASSADSSSYNEQFF
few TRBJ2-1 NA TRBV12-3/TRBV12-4 TGTGCCAGCAGCTCCACGGCAGGGATCAATGAGCAGTTCTTC CASSSTAGINEQFF
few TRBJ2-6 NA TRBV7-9 TGTGCCAGCAGCTTGCGAACTGGTTCAGGGGCCAACGTCCTGACTTTC CASSLRTGSGANVLTF
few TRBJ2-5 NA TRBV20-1 TGCAGTGCTAGAGATCTGGCGGGGCCGGCGCAAGAGACCCAGTACTTC CSARDLAGPAQETQYF
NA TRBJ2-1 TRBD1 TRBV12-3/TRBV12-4 TGTGCCAGCAGTTTAGCGGGGACAGGGGGCAGGAATGAGCAGTTCTTC CASSLAGTGGRNEQFF
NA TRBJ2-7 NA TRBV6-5 TGTGCCAGCAGTTACGGCGGGGTGGGGGACGAGCAGTACTTC CASSYGGVGDEQYF
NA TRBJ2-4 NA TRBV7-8 TGTGCCAGCAGCTTAGGACAGGGACTGTTAGGGGGTCAGTACTTC CASSLGQGLLGGQYF
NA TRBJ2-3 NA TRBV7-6 TGTGCCAGCAGCCAGGGGCCGGGAGATACGCAGTATTTT CASSQGPGDTQYF
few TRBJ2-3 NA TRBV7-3 TGTGCCAGCAGCCCAGACAGGACCACAGATACGCAGTATTTT CASSPDRTTDTQYF
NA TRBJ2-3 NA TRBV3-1 TGTGCCAGCAGCCTCTCCCCCGCCCAGAGCACAGATACGCAGTATTTT CASSLSPAQSTDTQYF
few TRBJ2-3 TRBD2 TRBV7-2 TGTGCCAGCAGCTTAAGGACTAGCGGAGTCACAGATACGCAGTATTTT CASSLRTSGVTDTQYF
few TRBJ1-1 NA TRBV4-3 TGCGCCAGCAGCTCCGGACAGAAGGGGACTGAAGCTTTCTTT CASSSGQKGTEAFF
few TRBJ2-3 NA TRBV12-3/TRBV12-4 TGTGCCAGCAGTTTCGTGGGGGGCGCAGATACGCAGTATTTT CASSFVGGADTQYF
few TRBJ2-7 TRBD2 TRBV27 TGTGCCAGCAGGCGGGGGGGCCTGTACGAGCAGTACTTC CASRRGGLYEQYF
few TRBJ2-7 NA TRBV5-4 TGTGCCAGCAGCCCCGGCACAGCAACCCTCTACTACGAGCAGTACTTC CASSPGTATLYYEQYF
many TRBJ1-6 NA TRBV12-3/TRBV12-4 TGTGCCAGCAGTCTTTGGGGACCGCATAATTCACCCCTCCACTTT CASSLWGPHNSPLHF
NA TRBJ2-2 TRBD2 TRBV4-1 TGCGCCAGCAGCCGACTAGCGGGGGAAAACACCGGGGAGCTGTTTTTT CASSRLAGENTGELFF
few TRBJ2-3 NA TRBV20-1 TGCAGTGCTAGAGTGGGAGCCTATACGCAGTATTTT CSARVGAYTQYF
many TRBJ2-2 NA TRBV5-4 TGTGCCAGCAGCGACGACACCGGGGAGCTGTTTTTT CASSDDTGELFF
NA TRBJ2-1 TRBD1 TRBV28 TGTGCCAGCAACGGACAGGTCAATGAGCAGTTCTTC CASNGQVNEQFF
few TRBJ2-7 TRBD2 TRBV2 TGTGCCAGCAGTGAAATCGGCGGGGGGCGGGTCGAGCAGTACTTC CASSEIGGGRVEQYF
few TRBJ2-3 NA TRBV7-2 TGTGCCAGCAGCCCAAACAGGGACGGCCATACGCAGTATTTT CASSPNRDGHTQYF
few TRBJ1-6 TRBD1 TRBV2 TGTGCCAGCAGTTTCTCCGGGACAGGGAGTCATTCACCCCTCCACTTT CASSFSGTGSHSPLHF
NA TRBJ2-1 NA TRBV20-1 TGCAGTGCTAGGACCATTCTAGCGCGGGAGCAGTTCTTC CSARTILAREQFF
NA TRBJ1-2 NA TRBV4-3 TGCGCCAGCAGCCAACAGGCCGAGGTAGCTAACTATGGCTACACCTTC CASSQQAEVANYGYTF
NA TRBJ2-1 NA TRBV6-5 TGTGCCAGCAGTTACTCAATCTCGCGGAATATGAGCTACAATGAGCAGTTCTTC CASSYSISRNMSYNEQFF
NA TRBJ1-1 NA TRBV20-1 TGCAGTGCTGGCAGGGCAGTTGGTGCGGAAGCTTTCTTT CSAGRAVGAEAFF
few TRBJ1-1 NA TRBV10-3 TGTGCCATCAGTGACTCTGGGAACACTGAAGCTTTCTTT CAISDSGNTEAFF
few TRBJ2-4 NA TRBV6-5 TGTGCCAGCAGTTACTCGAAGCTGTTAAACATTCAGTACTTC CASSYSKLLNIQYF
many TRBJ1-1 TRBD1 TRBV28 TGTGCCAGCAGACCCAGGGGGCCTCTGAACACTGAAGCTTTCTTT CASRPRGPLNTEAFF
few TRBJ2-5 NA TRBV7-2 TGTGCCAGCAGCTTCTATGCTCCGACACAAGAGACCCAGTACTTC CASSFYAPTQETQYF
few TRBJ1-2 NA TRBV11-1 TGTGCCAGCAGCTCGCCTACTTCTTCGGGTAAACCTACTAACTATGGCTACACCTTC CASSSPTSSGKPTNYGYTF
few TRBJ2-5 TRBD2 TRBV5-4 TGTGCCAGCAGCCCGGCAGGACTAGCGTCACAACAGACCCAGTACTTC CASSPAGLASQQTQYF
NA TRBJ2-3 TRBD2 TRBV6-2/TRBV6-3 TGTGCCAGCGCCTCACTGACTAGCGGGTGGTATACGCAGTATTTT CASASLTSGWYTQYF
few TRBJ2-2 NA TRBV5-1 TGCGCCAGCAGCGCCCCTGGATTCACCGGGGAGCTGTTTTTT CASSAPGFTGELFF
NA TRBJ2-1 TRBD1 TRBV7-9 TGTGCCAGCAGAGGGACAGGGGGTTGGGATGAGCAGTTCTTC CASRGTGGWDEQFF
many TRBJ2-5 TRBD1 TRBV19 TGTGCCAGTACTGTGACAGGGGGAGAGACCCAGTACTTC CASTVTGGETQYF
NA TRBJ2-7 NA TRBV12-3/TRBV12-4 TGTGCCAGCAGCCCCCCGCCGTCCTTCGGGTACGAGCAGTACTTC CASSPPPSFGYEQYF
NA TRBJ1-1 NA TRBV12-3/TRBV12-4 TGTGCCAGCAGTGCGAACAGGGTTGAAGCTTTCTTT CASSANRVEAFF
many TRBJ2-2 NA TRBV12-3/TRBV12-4 TGTGCCAGCAGTTTATTCATAAAGGAGCTGTTTTTT CASSLFIKELFF
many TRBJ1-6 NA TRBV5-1 TGCGCCAGCATCCCAGGGTACGCACCCCTCCACTTT CASIPGYAPLHF
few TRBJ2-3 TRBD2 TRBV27 TGTGCCAGCAGTTTAACCCCCCGACTAGCGGGGGGGCTGAACACAGATACGCAGTATTTT CASSLTPRLAGGLNTDTQYF
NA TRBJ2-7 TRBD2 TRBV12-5 TGTGCCAGCTCCCAAGATCTGGGGGGGGGGAACGAGCAGTACTTC CASSQDLGGGNEQYF
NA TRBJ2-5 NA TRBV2 TGTGCCAGCCGCTGGAGGGCGATACAAGAGACCCAGTACTTC CASRWRAIQETQYF
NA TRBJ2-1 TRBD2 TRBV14 TGTGCCAGCAGTCGCTCGGGGGGAACCCTCTACAATGAGCAGTTCTTC CASSRSGGTLYNEQFF